This T cell receptor (beta chain) came from a study of blood T cells in healthy people across ages. The authors ran a second PCR of about 6 to 12 cycles using a sample-barcoded 5' primer and a J-beta primer mix. From the 5' RACE reads, TCRdb called clonotypes with MiXCR, one entry per CDR3 protein. Among 600,000 to 850,000 distinct CDR3 sequences listed, 20% to 25% were seen once. Germline CDR1 is SGHRS and CDR2 is YFSETQ. This CDR3 is 13 amino acids long. V was pared by 5 bases and J by 6 bases, with 14 bases between. Whole-study findings and limits: With naive T cell percentage, TCR beta diversity showed a strong correlation. Getting older went along with TCR beta diversity per million T cells dropping roughly linearly.

Each individual donor underwent a draw of approximately 10 milliliters of peripheral blood. Comment on this clonotype: Its antigen is currently unknown.

The same sample was also used in a study of T cells of mothers and their children.

The sequenced material came from blood. The V call is TRBV5-1, the J call TRBJ1-2; D is possibly TRBD1 (5 bases). The sequence came from a boy between 5 and 17 years old in good health. The CDR3 coding sequence is TGCGCCAGCAGACGGGACCTCGGTGATGGCTACACCTTC. It yields the protein CASRRDLGDGYTF.